This TCR beta chain was captured in a study of blood T cell repertoires in COVID-19. Study summary: Samples came from the United States, Italy and Spain, spanning acute and convalescent COVID-19. PBMCs, B-cell-depleted T cells, or T cells were the source of the cDNA or gDNA that made up the material.

This CDR3 comprises 13 residues. V shed 6 bases and J shed 4 bases, with 13 bases lying between them. Germline lookup yields CDR1 MNHNY and CDR2 SVGAGI (reference sequence). How the authors handled the data: Nucleated cell number was recorded as an estimate derived from reference gene primer amplification. Measured with immunoSEQ multiplex PCR; TCRdb has only the in-frame clones, and not every one. D and trimming come from the DNA, and the V and J calls and clone size come from that table. The sample lists more than 90,000 clones; 75% to 90% were seen once. The TCR comes from a woman in her 70s with acute or convalescent COVID-19. The sequencing input was peripheral blood. The chain combines TRBV6-6 with TRBJ2-7; no reliable D call. The CDR3, as DNA: TGTGCCAGCAGCCCCCGGGTAGGATACGAGCAGTACTTC. Protein: CASSPRVGYEQYF.